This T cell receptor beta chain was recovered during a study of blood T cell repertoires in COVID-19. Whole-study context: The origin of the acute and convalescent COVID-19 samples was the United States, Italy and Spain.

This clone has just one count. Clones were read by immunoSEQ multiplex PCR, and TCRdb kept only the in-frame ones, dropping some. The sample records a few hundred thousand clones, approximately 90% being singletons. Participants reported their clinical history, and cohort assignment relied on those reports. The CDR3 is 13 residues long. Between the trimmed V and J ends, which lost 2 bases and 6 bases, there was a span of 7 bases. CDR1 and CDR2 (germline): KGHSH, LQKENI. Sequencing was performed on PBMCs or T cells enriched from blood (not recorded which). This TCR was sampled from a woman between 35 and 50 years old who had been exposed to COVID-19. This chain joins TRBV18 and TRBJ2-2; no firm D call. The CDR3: CASSPVVAGELFF. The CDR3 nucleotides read TGTGCCAGCTCACCAGTTGTAGCCGGGGAGCTGTTTTTT. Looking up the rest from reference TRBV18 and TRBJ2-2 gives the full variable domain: NAGVMQNPRHLVRRRGQEARLRCSPMKGHSHVYWYRQLPEEGLKFMVYLQKENIIDESGMPKERFSAEFPKEGPSILRIQQVVRGDSAAYFCASSPVVAGELFFGEGSRLTVL.